These 31 T cell receptor beta chains came from one sample sequenced in a study of blood T cell repertoires in COVID-19. The assay was immunoSEQ multiplex PCR, and TCRdb's table has in-frame clones only and misses some. The table has 130,000 to 150,000 clones, roughly 85% seen once. The sequenced sample consisted of peripheral blood. The receptors originated from a man aged 55-75 years with acute or convalescent COVID-19.

This rearrangement joins TRBV7-3 to TRBJ1-2; 7 positions agree with TRBD1. This CDR3 comprises 15 residues. Losses at the gene ends were 0 bases for V and 1 base for J; bases not matched to a gene: 2. Germline lookup yields CDR1 SGHTA and CDR2 FQGTGA. For the CDR3, the DNA is TGTGCCAGCAGCTTAACAGGGGGCGATAACTATGGCTACACCTTC. This codes for CASSLTGGDNYGYTF.

The chain joins TRBV7-3 to TRBJ1-1; 8 nucleotides line up with TRBD1. CDR1 is SGHTA, CDR2 FQGTGA, per germline. This CDR3 has 14 residues. V trimming: 0 bases; J trimming: 4 bases; junction bases outside the gene matches: 1. CDR3 DNA sequence: TGTGCCAGCAGCTTAACGGGACAGGCCACTGAAGCTTTCTTT. It codes for CASSLTGQATEAFF.

DNA for the CDR3: TGTGCCAGCAGCTTCCAGGGGGGCTACGAGCAGTACTTC. Its protein product is CASSFQGGYEQYF. This chain connects TRBV5-6 to TRBJ2-7, with D possibly being TRBD1 (7 bases). The CDR3 totals 13 residues. Deletions cut 2 bases from V and 3 bases from J, with 9 bases between. The germline CDR1 and CDR2 sequences are SGHDT and YYEEEE.

The CDR3: CASSDRVGQPQHF. The CDR3 region has the DNA TGCGCCAGCTCGGACAGAGTGGGTCAGCCCCAGCATTTT. The V gene is TRBV5-1, the J gene TRBJ1-5, with a possible D match to TRBD1 (6 bases). Trimming shortened V by 7 bases and J by 6 bases, and 14 bases separated the two germline ends. CDR1 and CDR2 (germline): SGHRS, YFSETQ. CDR3 length: 13 residues. The full variable domain, completed using reference TRBV5-1 and TRBJ1-5, is KAGVTQTPRYLIKTRGQQVTLSCSPISGHRSVSWYQQTPGQGLQFLFEYFSETQRNKGNFPGRFSGRQFSNSRSEMNVSTLELGDSALYLCASSDRVGQPQHFGDGTRLSIL.

This rearrangement joins TRBV6-5 to TRBJ1-2; 7 bases are a match to TRBD1. The CDR3 covers 14 residues. The junction had 6 bases not matched to a gene; V was cut back by 4 bases and J by 4 bases. Germline V gives CDR1 MNHEY, CDR2 SVGAGI. CDR3 protein: CASSSGQASYGYTF. In nucleotides, the CDR3 is TGTGCCAGCAGTTCCGGACAGGCTAGCTATGGCTACACCTTC.

The V and J genes are TRBV30 and TRBJ1-2; possible D gene TRBD1, 5 bases. Germline-derived CDR1 and CDR2 are GTSNPN and SVGIG (reference sequence). Trimming cost V 4 bases and J 7 bases, with 13 bases left between them. The CDR3 spans 12 residues. CDR3 residues: CAWNRGNIGYTF. The CDR3 bases are TGTGCCTGGAATCGGGGGAACATTGGCTACACCTTC.

This clone was detected only a few times. This chain links TRBV28 with TRBJ2-5, with 8 bases that match TRBD2. This CDR3 contains 12 residues. The ends lost 6 bases at V and 5 bases at J; junction bases unmatched: 2. CDR1 and CDR2 from the germline V gene are MDHEN and SYDVKM. The DNA of the CDR3 is TGTGCCAGCAGCGGGAGGGGGGAGACCCAGTACTTC. Translating gives CASSGRGETQYF.

The chain joins TRBV19 to TRBJ2-3; 13 nucleotides line up with TRBD2. V shed 2 bases, J shed 4 bases, and the junction held 3 bases outside the gene matches. The CDR3 runs to 16 residues. Germline V lookup: CDR1 LNHDA, CDR2 SQIVND (reference sequence). The CDR3 sequence: CASSITSGRAPDTQYF. CDR3 DNA: TGTGCCAGTAGTATAACTAGCGGGAGGGCCCCAGATACGCAGTATTTT. Variable domain in full (rest from reference TRBV19 and TRBJ2-3): DGGITQSPKYLFRKEGQNVTLSCEQNLNHDAMYWYRQDPGQGLRLIYYSQIVNDFQKGDIAEGYSVSREKKESFPLTVTSAQKNPTAFYLCASSITSGRAPDTQYFGPGTRLTVL.

The CDR3 nucleotides are TGTGCCAGCAGTTACACAGGGTCTAATGAAAAACTGTTTTTT. Protein: CASSYTGSNEKLFF. The rearrangement links TRBV28 to TRBJ1-4; perhaps TRBD1 as D (6 bases). CDR1 MDHEN and CDR2 SYDVKM come from the germline V gene. The V end was cut by 4 bases, the J end by 3 bases, with 9 bases between. The CDR3 is 14 residues long.

CDR3 residues: CASSPWGRANEETQYF. CDR3 DNA: TGTGCCAGCAGCCCTTGGGGGAGGGCCAACGAGGAGACCCAGTACTTC. This chain links TRBV6-2 or TRBV6-3 with TRBJ2-5; 7 bases are a match to TRBD2. The J segment lost 5 bases and the V segment lost 6 bases, leaving 15 bases of the junction unmatched. The germline V gene encodes CDR1 MNHEY and CDR2 SVGEGT. CDR3 length: 16 amino acids.

V and J are TRBV11-2 and TRBJ2-7; 7 bases align to TRBD1. The CDR3 runs 15 residues. Germline V gives CDR1 SGHAT, CDR2 FQNNGV. The trim removed 6 bases at V and 0 bases at J, leaving 8 bases unmatched. The CDR3 is CASSRYRGRSYEQYF. DNA of the CDR3: TGTGCCAGCAGTCGATACAGGGGACGCTCCTACGAGCAGTACTTC.

The V gene is TRBV6-5, the J gene TRBJ1-2; D is unclear. Trimming pared 4 bases from V and 8 bases from J, leaving 17 bases between. The CDR3 covers 14 residues. Germline-derived CDR1 and CDR2 are MNHEY and SVGAGI. The CDR3 here is CASSSKPSSRGYTF. The CDR3 bases are TGTGCCAGCAGTTCGAAACCCTCATCGCGGGGCTACACCTTC.

V and J are TRBV2 and TRBJ2-1; 8 bases agree with TRBD2. Germline V gives CDR1 SNHLY, CDR2 FYNNEI. The V segment lost 5 bases and the J segment 9 bases; nucleotides outside the gene matches: 9. The CDR3 contains 14 residues. The CDR3 region has the DNA TGTGCCAGCAGTCTGGGTCGACGGGAGGGTGAGCAGTTCTTC. This gives the protein CASSLGRREGEQFF.

The table lists this clone with a count of one. This chain links TRBV11-3 with TRBJ2-3; 7 bases match TRBD2. The CDR3 loop spans 20 amino acids. Trimming at V came to 0 bases and at J to 0 bases, leaving 15 bases not matched to a gene. In germline, CDR1 is SGHNT, CDR2 YENEEA. This CDR3 reads CASSLEISGYPNLSTDTQYF. CDR3 coding DNA: TGTGCCAGCAGCTTAGAGATTAGCGGGTACCCAAATCTTAGCACAGATACGCAGTATTTT.

This clone appeared a few times. The chain joins TRBV15 to TRBJ2-1; 12 positions agree with TRBD2. The germline V gene encodes CDR1 LNHNV and CDR2 YYDKDF (reference sequence). After removal of 4 bases from V and 6 bases from J, the junction contained 4 bases not matched to a gene. The CDR3 runs to 15 residues. The CDR3 protein is CATSTGLAGFNEQFF. DNA of the CDR3: TGTGCCACCAGCACAGGACTAGCGGGATTCAATGAGCAGTTCTTC.

The chain links TRBV2 to TRBJ2-4; 8 bases line up with TRBD1. The CDR3 runs 14 residues. The ends lost 5 bases at V and 3 bases at J; junction bases unmatched: 3. Germline lookup yields CDR1 SNHLY and CDR2 FYNNEI. The CDR3 coding sequence is TGTGCCAGCAGTTGGACAGGGAACAAAAACATTCAGTACTTC. This gives the protein CASSWTGNKNIQYF.

The rearrangement joins TRBV7-8 to TRBJ2-7; D perhaps matches TRBD2 (6 bases). V was cut by 3 bases and J by 2 bases, with 11 bases left in between. The germline CDR1 and CDR2 sequences are SGHVS and FQNEAQ. This CDR3 spans 14 amino acids. This chain's CDR3 is CASSFGTGTYEQYF. The CDR3 bases are TGTGCCAGCAGCTTCGGGACTGGAACCTACGAGCAGTACTTC.

The chain recombines TRBV19 with TRBJ2-7; D remains ambiguous. Trimming stripped 5 bases from V and 1 base from J, with 12 bases between. The CDR3 contains 14 residues. Germline CDR1 is LNHDA and CDR2 is SQIVND (reference sequence). The CDR3 DNA reads as TGTGCCAGTAGTCCCGCGACTCCTTCCTACGAGCAGTACTTC. This encodes CASSPATPSYEQYF.

V is TRBV18 and J is TRBJ2-7; TRBD1 matches 8 bases. Germline values: CDR1 KGHSH, CDR2 LQKENI. The CDR3 consists of 13 residues. The J segment lost 3 bases and the V segment lost 4 bases, leaving 2 bases of the junction unmatched. CDR3 DNA sequence: TGTGCCAGCTCACGGGACAGGAACTACGAGCAGTACTTC. Protein sequence: CASSRDRNYEQYF.

The chain uses TRBV5-5 and TRBJ1-1, with D tentatively TRBD1 (5 bases). Trimming took off 4 bases at V and 1 base at J, with 8 bases between the two ends. The CDR3 consists of 13 residues. The germline gives CDR1 SGHKS, CDR2 YYEKEE (reference sequence). The CDR3 sequence: CASSMTANTEAFF. The CDR3 region has the DNA TGTGCCAGCAGCATGACAGCGAACACTGAAGCTTTCTTT.

The chain employs TRBV7-6 and TRBJ2-7; TRBD2 matches at 7 bases. With 5 bases clipped from V and 3 bases from J, the junction kept 13 bases outside the gene matches. From germline, CDR1 is SGHVS and CDR2 FNYEAQ. The CDR3 loop spans 16 amino acids. CDR3 in DNA: TGTGCCAGCAGCCCAGCCCCTAGCGGAACCCTCTACGAGCAGTACTTC. Protein product: CASSPAPSGTLYEQYF.

This chain links TRBV6-5 with TRBJ1-2, with TRBD1 matching 9 bases. After removal of 6 bases from V and 5 bases from J, the junction contained 4 bases not matched to a gene. This CDR3 is built from 13 residues. Germline V gene lookup returns CDR1 MNHEY and CDR2 SVGAGI. CDR3 sequence: CASRQGAIYGYTF. CDR3 nucleotides: TGTGCCAGCAGACAGGGGGCGATATATGGCTACACCTTC.

V and J are TRBV5-8 and TRBJ2-7, with no clear D. Looked up from germline, CDR1 is SGHTS and CDR2 is YDEGEE. CDR3 length: 14 residues. The V end lost 2 bases, the J end lost 3 bases, and 12 bases lay between the germline ends. Here the CDR3 reads CASSFEDSLYEQYF. The CDR3 DNA is TGTGCCAGCAGCTTCGAAGATAGCCTCTACGAGCAGTACTTC.

The table lists this clone with many counts. V is TRBV6-5 and J is TRBJ1-1; D is undetermined. Trimming stripped 1 base from V and 4 bases from J, with 7 bases between. Germline V CDR1 and CDR2: MNHEY, SVGAGI. The CDR3 sequence is 13 residues long. The CDR3 DNA reads as TGTGCCAGCAGTTACTTACAGAGCACTGAAGCTTTCTTT. Translation: CASSYLQSTEAFF.

This sequence joins TRBV9 and TRBJ2-7; TRBD1 is a possible D gene (5 bases). The CDR3 spans 14 residues. Trimming took off 0 bases at V and 6 bases at J, with 13 bases between the two ends. The V gene's germline CDR1 is SGDLS and CDR2 YYNGEE. The CDR3 coding sequence is TGTGCCAGCAGCGTAGACGGCAGGGATTTCGAGCAGTACTTC. This gives the protein CASSVDGRDFEQYF.

The chain couples TRBV6-5 to TRBJ1-1, with 7 bases identical to TRBD1. The CDR3 length is 14 residues. V shed 2 bases, J shed 7 bases, and the junction held 7 bases outside the gene matches. CDR1 and CDR2 from the germline V gene are MNHEY and SVGAGI. CDR3 sequence reads: CASSYPGTDHEAFF. In DNA form, the CDR3 reads TGTGCCAGCAGTTACCCCGGGACAGACCATGAAGCTTTCTTT.

This clone was detected only once. The J gene is TRBJ2-3, the V gene TRBV5-1; 7 bases are shared with TRBD1. The germline V gene encodes CDR1 SGHRS and CDR2 YFSETQ. CDR3 length: 14 amino acids. V lost 2 bases to trimming and J lost 4 bases; unmatched junction nucleotides: 4. This CDR3 is CASSFDRVPDTQYF. In DNA, the CDR3 is TGCGCCAGCAGCTTTGACAGGGTACCAGATACGCAGTATTTT.

This clone showed up just a few times. This chain connects TRBV30 to TRBJ1-1; D not certain. CDR3 length: 14 residues. V was trimmed by 0 bases and J by 5 bases, leaving 13 bases between them. CDR1 is GTSNPN and CDR2 is SVGIG in the germline V gene (reference sequence). The CDR3 DNA follows: TGTGCCTGGAGTGTAATGTCAGACAAAACTGAAGCTTTCTTT. This gives the protein CAWSVMSDKTEAFF.

This chain connects TRBV5-6 to TRBJ2-1, with TRBD2 identical over 11 bases. The V and J ends lost 0 bases and 8 bases, in that order; junction bases with no gene match: 7. This CDR3 is built from 16 residues. In germline, CDR1 is SGHDT, CDR2 YYEEEE. CDR3 coding DNA: TGTGCCAGCAGCTTGGATAGCGGGAGGGTTGTCGATGAGCAGTTCTTC. This encodes CASSLDSGRVVDEQFF.

This chain uses TRBV28 with TRBJ1-4, with D perhaps TRBD1 (6 bases). The CDR3 consists of 12 residues. Germline assignment: CDR1 MDHEN and CDR2 SYDVKM. Between the trimmed V and J ends, which lost 2 bases and 13 bases, there was a span of 11 bases. CDR3: CASSLPTGGLFF. In DNA form, the CDR3 reads TGTGCCAGCAGTTTACCGACAGGCGGACTGTTTTTT.

This clone has a handful of counts. This rearrangement joins TRBV7-9 to TRBJ1-5; no reliable D call. Germline V gene sequence: CDR1 SEHNR, CDR2 FQNEAQ (reference sequence). V lost 5 bases and J 3 bases, leaving 11 bases between the germline ends. The CDR3 sequence is 14 residues long. The CDR3 bases are TGTGCCAGCAGCCCCATTGCGGCCAATCAGCCCCAGCATTTT. Translated, it gives CASSPIAANQPQHF.